A single sample is the source of the 14 T cell receptor beta chains below, sequenced in a study of blood T cell repertoires in COVID-19. The method was immunoSEQ multiplex PCR; TCRdb's version includes in-frame clones alone and lacks a portion of them. The sample has over 200,000 clones, about 87% seen once. Sample: PBMCs or T cells enriched from blood (not recorded which). These receptors came from a young woman who had been exposed to COVID-19.

V usage is TRBV3-1 (or the pseudogene TRBV3-2) and J usage is TRBJ2-7; the match to TRBD2 covers 9 bases. J lost 2 bases, V lost 5 bases, and 10 bases had no gene match. The CDR3 is 16 residues long. CDR1 and CDR2 (germline): LGHDT, YNNKEL (reference sequence). CDR3 DNA sequence: TGTGCCAGCAGCGCCCGAACTAGCGGGCAGACCTACGAGCAGTACTTC. It is translated as CASSARTSGQTYEQYF.

The V call is TRBV12-5, the J call TRBJ1-5; D possibly corresponds to TRBD1 (5 bases). V lost 4 bases and J lost 0, with 19 bases in between. CDR1 is LGHNT and CDR2 is FRNRAP in the germline V gene. The CDR3 covers 18 residues. CDR3 residues: CASGSLRGGLYSNQPQHF. CDR3 coding DNA: TGTGCTAGTGGTTCCCTGAGGGGAGGGCTTTATAGCAATCAGCCCCAGCATTTT.

This sequence joins TRBV4-1 and TRBJ2-3, with 9 nucleotides matching TRBD2. The CDR3 runs to 17 residues. The germline CDR1 and CDR2 sequences are MGHRA and YSYEKL. The trim removed 4 bases at V and 2 bases at J, leaving 10 bases unmatched. CDR3 in amino acids: CASSPEKGTSFTDTQYF. As DNA, the CDR3 is TGCGCCAGCAGCCCGGAGAAAGGGACTAGCTTCACAGATACGCAGTATTTT.

This sequence joins TRBV6-5 and TRBJ1-2; 8 bases align to TRBD1. This CDR3 contains 14 residues. Losses at the gene ends were 7 bases for V and 6 bases for J; bases not matched to a gene: 10. Looked up from germline, CDR1 is MNHEY and CDR2 is SVGAGI. The CDR3 loop is CASTITGGAHGYTF. The CDR3 DNA follows: TGTGCCAGCACTATTACAGGGGGGGCGCATGGCTACACCTTC.

V gene TRBV19 combines with J gene TRBJ2-2, with D perhaps TRBD2 (5 bases). This CDR3 has 18 amino acids. V lost 1 base and J lost 5, with 20 bases in between. Looked up from germline, CDR1 is LNHDA and CDR2 is SQIVND (reference sequence). The CDR3 loop reads CASSIALSSTGRTGELFF. The CDR3 coding sequence is TGTGCCAGTAGTATAGCACTAAGCTCTACGGGGAGAACCGGGGAGCTGTTTTTT.

The chain employs TRBV7-3 and TRBJ2-2; 8 bases agree with TRBD2. CDR1 and CDR2 from the germline V gene are SGHTA and FQGTGA. This CDR3 has 17 residues. The junction had 11 bases not matched to a gene; V was cut back by 3 bases and J by 5 bases. CDR3 sequence (DNA): TGTGCCAGCAGCTTTGCAGCAGCGGGAGTGCATACCGGGGAGCTGTTTTTT. This encodes CASSFAAAGVHTGELFF.

This clone was seen a handful of times. The rearrangement joins TRBV3-1 (or the pseudogene TRBV3-2) to TRBJ1-3, with 7 bases fitting TRBD1. The junction had 8 bases not matched to a gene; V was cut back by 5 bases and J by 1 base. Germline V gene lookup returns CDR1 LGHDT and CDR2 YNNKEL (reference sequence). This CDR3 is built from 16 residues. The CDR3 DNA reads TGTGCCAGCAGCTATAGGGACAGAACTTCTGGAAACACCATATATTTT. It encodes CASSYRDRTSGNTIYF.

The J gene is TRBJ1-4, the V gene TRBV24-1; D gene ambiguous. Looked up from germline, CDR1 is KGHDR and CDR2 is SFDVKD. CDR3 length equals 13 residues. V lost 4 bases and J lost 3, with 5 bases in between. This CDR3 reads CATSESANEKLFF. The CDR3 coding sequence is TGTGCCACCAGTGAGTCTGCTAATGAAAAACTGTTTTTT.

This chain connects TRBV30 to TRBJ1-5; D might be TRBD1 (6 bases). Per the germline V gene, CDR1 is GTSNPN and CDR2 is SVGIG (reference sequence). The CDR3 has 15 amino acids. V dropped 2 bases and J dropped 0 bases, with 11 bases sitting between them. The CDR3 reads CAWSRQAPSNQPQHF. The CDR3 region has the DNA TGTGCCTGGAGTAGACAGGCGCCTAGCAATCAGCCCCAGCATTTT.

V usage is TRBV27 and J usage is TRBJ2-5; 10 positions agree with TRBD2. Germline CDR1 and CDR2: MNHEY and SMNVEV (reference sequence). The CDR3 is 16 residues long. With 0 bases clipped from V and 2 bases from J, the junction kept 3 bases outside the gene matches. In DNA, the CDR3 is TGTGCCAGCAGTTTATCGACTAGCGGGTTGCAAGAGACCCAGTACTTC. Translating it yields CASSLSTSGLQETQYF.

The table lists this clone with a few counts. The chain has TRBV5-5 and TRBJ1-1, with 8 bases fitting TRBD1. The trim removed 4 bases at V and 5 bases at J, leaving 10 bases unmatched. The CDR3 loop spans 15 amino acids. CDR1 and CDR2 from the germline V gene are SGHKS and YYEKEE (reference sequence). The CDR3 here is CASSTGTGGWTEAFF. CDR3 in DNA: TGTGCCAGCAGCACCGGAACAGGGGGATGGACTGAAGCTTTCTTT. The whole variable domain, filled in from reference TRBV5-5 and TRBJ1-1, reads DAGVTQSPTHLIKTRGQQVTLRCSPISGHKSVSWYQQVLGQGPQFIFQYYEKEERGRGNFPDRFSARQFPNYSSELNVNALLLGDSALYLCASSTGTGGWTEAFFGQGTRLTVV.

A single count supports this clone. This chain uses TRBV6-5 with TRBJ1-1; D not certain. CDR3 length: 15 residues. Germline values: CDR1 MNHEY, CDR2 SVGAGI. With 6 bases removed from V and 1 base from J, the gap between germline ends came to 15 bases. The CDR3 DNA reads TGTGCCAGCAGCCACCCTTCAACAAAGAACACTGAAGCTTTCTTT. Encoded protein: CASSHPSTKNTEAFF.

The CDR3 DNA reads TGTGCCAGCAGCTTTTCGGGACTCTCTGGGGCCAACGTCCTGACTTTC. Translation: CASSFSGLSGANVLTF. The chain carries TRBV11-3 and TRBJ2-6; possible D gene TRBD2, 6 bases. This CDR3 is built from 16 residues. CDR1 and CDR2 from the germline V gene are SGHNT and YENEEA. V lost 3 bases to trimming and J lost 0 bases, with 9 bases between them.

The V and J genes are TRBV2 and TRBJ2-7, with TRBD1 identical over 7 bases. CDR3 length equals 13 residues. After removal of 10 bases from V and 4 bases from J, the junction contained 10 bases not matched to a gene. The V gene's germline CDR1 is SNHLY and CDR2 FYNNEI. CDR3 coding DNA: TGTGCCACTCGACAGGGAAGCGGTTACGAGCAGTACTTC. Its translation is CATRQGSGYEQYF. Based on the CDR3 plus reference TRBV2 and TRBJ2-7, the full variable domain is EPEVTQTPSHQVTQMGQEVILRCVPISNHLYFYWYRQILGQKVEFLVSFYNNEISEKSEIFDDQFSVERPDGSNFTLKIRSTKLEDSAMYFCATRQGSGYEQYFGPGTRLTVT.